This T cell receptor beta chain was sequenced in a study of shared clonotypes between healthy human individuals. The donors, healthy adults who were HIV-negative, had experienced no recent acute infections or vaccinations. Germline values: CDR1 SGHVS, CDR2 FNYEAQ. Trimming cost V 5 bases and J 0 bases, with 17 bases left between them. CDR3 size: 17 residues. Method: immunoSEQ multiplex PCR; TCRdb's copy keeps in-frame clones and lacks some. The data show approximately 470,000 clones, 70% to 80% seen once. Sequenced input: PBMCs. This TCR was recovered from a middle-aged woman in good health. Some clones in this sample may be carry-over from other donors' samples. The J gene is TRBJ1-5, the V gene TRBV7-6; a weak D match, TRBD1 (5 bases). The CDR3 is CASSRGPRGGSNQPQHF. The CDR3, as DNA: TGTGCCAGCAGCCGGGGCCCGCGGGGCGGTAGCAATCAGCCCCAGCATTTT.